The TCR beta chain described here comes from a study of identical twins' blood T cells. This clonotype was observed a handful of times. A previously described protocol, modified, built RNA-based TCR cDNA libraries. Each TCR cDNA library carried sample-specific barcodes on both ends. Source study methods: Each library had roughly 2 to 4 million CDR3 reads and about 100,000 to nearly 500,000 clonotypes. Each CDR3 protein is one row after TCRdb ran MiXCR on the 5' RACE reads. The V and J calls and clone size are TCRdb's, not the authors'. The table includes fewer than 450,000 distinct CDR3 sequences, around 30% detected once. J gave up 4 bases and V 4 bases, and 5 bases lay outside the gene matches. The CDR3 has 15 residues. Germline CDR1 reads MNHEY; CDR2 reads SVGEGT.

The receptor's source is a woman aged 18 to 49 in good health. This chain links TRBV6-2 or TRBV6-3 with TRBJ1-5; TRBD1 matches at 9 bases. Sequencing was done on a sample of PBMCs. As DNA, the CDR3 is TGTGCCAGCAGTTTCGCCGGGACAGGGAATCAGCCCCAGCATTTT. Its translation: CASSFAGTGNQPQHF.